A single T cell receptor (beta chain) is shown here with its context. Its antigen is unidentified. The entry originates in a study of cytomegalovirus exposure and HLA in healthy donors. Study-level points and caveats: TCR beta V- and J-gene trimming was later associated with a missense DCLRE1C variant. In vitro testing confirmed a few CMV-associated chains as specific for CMV antigens. Cytomegalovirus association was assigned to approximately 160 TCR beta chains.

PCR used 60 Vbeta primers and 13 Jbeta primers. Some clones are missing from TCRdb's copy, which holds only in-frame ones; the method was immunoSEQ multiplex PCR. The sample records over 150,000 clones, 70% to 80% being singletons. Germline-derived CDR1 and CDR2 are PRHDT and FYEKMQ (reference sequence). CDR3 length equals 17 residues. J was trimmed by 2 bases and V by 2 bases; bases with no gene match: 7. The chain carries TRBV13 and TRBJ1-4; 8 positions match TRBD1. The receptor was isolated from a man aged 25-45 years in good health and CMV-seropositive. Sequenced material: PBMCs. This chain's CDR3 is CASSLTAGGMTNEKLFF. CDR3 DNA sequence: TGTGCCAGCAGCTTAACGGCAGGGGGCATGACTAATGAAAAACTGTTTTTT.